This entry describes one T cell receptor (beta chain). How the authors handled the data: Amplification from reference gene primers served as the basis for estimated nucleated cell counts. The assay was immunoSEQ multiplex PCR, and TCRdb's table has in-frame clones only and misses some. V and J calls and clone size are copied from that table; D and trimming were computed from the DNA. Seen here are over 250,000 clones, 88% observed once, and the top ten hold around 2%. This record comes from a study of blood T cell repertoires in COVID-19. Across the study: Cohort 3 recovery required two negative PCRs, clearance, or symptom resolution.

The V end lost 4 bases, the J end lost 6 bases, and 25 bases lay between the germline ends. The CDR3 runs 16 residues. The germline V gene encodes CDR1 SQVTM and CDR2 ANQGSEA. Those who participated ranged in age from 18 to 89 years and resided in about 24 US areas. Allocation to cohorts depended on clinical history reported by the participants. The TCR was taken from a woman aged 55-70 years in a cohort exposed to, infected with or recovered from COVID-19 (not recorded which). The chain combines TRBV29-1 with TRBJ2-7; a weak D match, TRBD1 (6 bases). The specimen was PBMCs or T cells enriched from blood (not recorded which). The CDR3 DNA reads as TGCAGCGTTGCGGCCAGACGCCGGGACACTTTAATCGAGCAGTACTTC. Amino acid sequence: CSVAARRRDTLIEQYF.